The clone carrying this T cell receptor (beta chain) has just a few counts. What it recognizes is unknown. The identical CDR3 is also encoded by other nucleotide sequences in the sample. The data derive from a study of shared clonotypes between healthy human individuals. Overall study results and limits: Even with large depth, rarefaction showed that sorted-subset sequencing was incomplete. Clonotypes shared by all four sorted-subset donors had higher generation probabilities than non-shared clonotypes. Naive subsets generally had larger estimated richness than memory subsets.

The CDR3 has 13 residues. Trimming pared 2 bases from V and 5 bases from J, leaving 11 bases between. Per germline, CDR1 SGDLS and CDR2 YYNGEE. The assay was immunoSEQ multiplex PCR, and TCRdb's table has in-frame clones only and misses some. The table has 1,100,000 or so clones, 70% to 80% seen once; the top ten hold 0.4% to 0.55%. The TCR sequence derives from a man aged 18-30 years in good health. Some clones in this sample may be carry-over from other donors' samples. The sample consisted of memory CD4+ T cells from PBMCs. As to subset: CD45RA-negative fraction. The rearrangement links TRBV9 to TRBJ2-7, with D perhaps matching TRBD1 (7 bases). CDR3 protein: CASSVRGVDEQYF. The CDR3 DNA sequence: TGTGCCAGCAGCGTCAGGGGGGTGGACGAGCAGTACTTC.